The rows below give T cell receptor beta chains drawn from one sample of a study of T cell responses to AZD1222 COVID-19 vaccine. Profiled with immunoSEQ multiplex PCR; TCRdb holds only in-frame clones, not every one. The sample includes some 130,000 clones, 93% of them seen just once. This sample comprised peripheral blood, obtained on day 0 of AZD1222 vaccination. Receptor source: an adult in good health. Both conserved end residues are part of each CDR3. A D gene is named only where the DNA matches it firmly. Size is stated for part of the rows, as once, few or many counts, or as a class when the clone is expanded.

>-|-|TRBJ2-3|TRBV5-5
CASSLEALGATDTQYF
TGTGCCAGCAGCTTGGAAGCGCTTGGTGCCACAGATACGCAGTATTTT
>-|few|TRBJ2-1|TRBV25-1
CASSEPGGEQFF
TGTGCCAGCAGTGAACCCGGGGGTGAGCAGTTCTTC
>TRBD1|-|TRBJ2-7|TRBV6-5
CALRGPVEQYF
TGTGCCCTTAGGGGGCCGGTCGAGCAGTACTTC
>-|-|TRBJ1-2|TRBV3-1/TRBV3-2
CASSPGHSYYGYTF
TGTGCCAGCAGCCCGGGACACTCGTACTATGGCTACACCTTC
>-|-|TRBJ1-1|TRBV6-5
CASTHRAGNTEAFF
TGTGCCAGCACCCACAGGGCGGGAAACACTGAAGCTTTCTTT
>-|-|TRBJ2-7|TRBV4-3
CASSQMSSDSSYEQYF
TGCGCCAGCAGCCAGATGTCTTCGGACAGCTCCTACGAGCAGTACTTC
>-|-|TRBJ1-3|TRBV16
CASSQSRRASGNTIYF
TGTGCCAGCAGCCAATCACGCAGGGCCTCGGGAAACACCATATATTTT
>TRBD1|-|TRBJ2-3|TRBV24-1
CATEDRQYTDTQYF
TGTGCCACCGAGGACAGGCAGTACACAGATACGCAGTATTTT
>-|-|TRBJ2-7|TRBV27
CASSLRTFGQPYEQYF
TGTGCCAGCAGTTTAAGAACTTTCGGACAGCCCTACGAGCAGTACTTC
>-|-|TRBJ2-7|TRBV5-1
CASSLGTVAYEQYF
TGCGCCAGCAGCTTGGGGACAGTGGCCTACGAGCAGTACTTC
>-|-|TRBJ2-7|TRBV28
CATGRIYEQYF
TGTGCCACAGGACGGATCTACGAGCAGTACTTC
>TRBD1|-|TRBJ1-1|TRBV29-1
CSVETGGNTEAFF
TGCAGCGTCGAGACAGGGGGGAACACTGAAGCTTTCTTT
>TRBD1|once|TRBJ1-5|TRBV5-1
CASSSGQGGQPQHF
TGCGCCAGCAGCTCAGGACAGGGCGGACAGCCCCAGCATTTT
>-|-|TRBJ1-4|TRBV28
CASSYLQPGEEKLFF
TGTGCCAGCAGCTACTTACAACCAGGCGAGGAAAAACTGTTTTTT
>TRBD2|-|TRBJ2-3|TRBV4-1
CASSQTRGSGTQYF
TGCGCCAGCAGCCAGACGCGGGGGTCGGGTACGCAGTATTTT
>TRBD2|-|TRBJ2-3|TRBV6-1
CASSEISGSDTQYF
TGTGCCAGCAGTGAGATTAGCGGGAGTGATACGCAGTATTTT
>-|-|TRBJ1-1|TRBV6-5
CASSPSPKGSTEAFF
TGTGCCAGCAGCCCCTCCCCCAAAGGGAGCACTGAAGCTTTCTTT
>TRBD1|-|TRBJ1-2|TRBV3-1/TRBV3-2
CASSQIRTGGGYGYTF
TGTGCCAGCAGCCAGATTCGGACAGGAGGGGGGTATGGCTACACCTTC
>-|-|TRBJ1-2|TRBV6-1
CASSDKVLSYGYTF
TGTGCCAGCAGTGATAAGGTCCTATCCTATGGCTACACCTTC
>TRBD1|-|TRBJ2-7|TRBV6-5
CASSYGTGDYEQYF
TGTGCCAGCAGTTACGGGACAGGGGACTACGAGCAGTACTTC
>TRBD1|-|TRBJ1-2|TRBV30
CAWSRQGNYGYTF
TGTGCCTGGAGCAGACAGGGTAACTATGGCTACACCTTC
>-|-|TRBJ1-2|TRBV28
CASSLISRGYTF
TGTGCCAGCAGTTTAATTTCCCGGGGCTACACCTTC
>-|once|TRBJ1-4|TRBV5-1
CASSPDSTTNEKLFF
TGCGCCAGCAGCCCGGACAGCACAACTAATGAAAAACTGTTTTTT
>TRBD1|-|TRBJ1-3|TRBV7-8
CASSPPGTAGNTIYF
TGTGCCAGCAGCCCACCCGGGACAGCTGGAAACACCATATATTTT
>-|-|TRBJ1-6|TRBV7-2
CASSSRGWDSPLHF
TGTGCCAGCAGCTCCAGGGGTTGGGATTCACCCCTCCACTTT
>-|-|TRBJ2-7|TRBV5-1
CASSLEIGPSYEQYF
TGCGCCAGCAGCTTGGAGATCGGACCGAGCTACGAGCAGTACTTC
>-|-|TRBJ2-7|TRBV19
CASSMGRSYEQYF
TGTGCCAGTAGTATGGGAAGGTCCTACGAGCAGTACTTC
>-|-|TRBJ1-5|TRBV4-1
CASSQVLSNQPQHF
TGCGCCAGCAGCCAAGTACTTAGCAATCAGCCCCAGCATTTT
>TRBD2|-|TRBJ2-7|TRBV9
CASSDKTGTSGRPLHEQYF
TGTGCCAGCAGCGACAAGACCGGGACTAGCGGGAGACCTCTCCACGAGCAGTACTTC
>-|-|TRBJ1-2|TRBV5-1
CASRSGRTLGGYTF
TGCGCCAGCAGGTCTGGCAGGACCCTCGGTGGCTACACCTTC
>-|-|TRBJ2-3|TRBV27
CASSLIAGGTDTQYF
TGTGCCAGCAGTTTAATAGCTGGGGGCACAGATACGCAGTATTTT
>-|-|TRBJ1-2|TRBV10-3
CAISESMAGYTF
TGTGCCATCAGTGAGTCTATGGCGGGCTACACCTTC
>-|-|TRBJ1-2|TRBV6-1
CASSESAGGAYGYTF
TGTGCCAGCAGTGAATCTGCGGGGGGCGCATACGGCTACACCTTC
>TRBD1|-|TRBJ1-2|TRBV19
CASRKTGGNYGYTF
TGTGCCAGTAGAAAAACAGGGGGAAATTATGGCTACACCTTC
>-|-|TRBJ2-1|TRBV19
CASSMPSFDNEQFF
TGTGCCAGTAGTATGCCTAGTTTCGACAATGAGCAGTTCTTC
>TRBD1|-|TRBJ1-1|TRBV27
CASSFLPGGTANTEAFF
TGTGCCAGCAGTTTCTTACCGGGGGGGACAGCGAACACTGAAGCTTTCTTT
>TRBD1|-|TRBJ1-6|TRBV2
CASSAGTGGNSPLHF
TGTGCCAGCAGTGCCGGGACAGGGGGTAATTCACCCCTCCACTTT
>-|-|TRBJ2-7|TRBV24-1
CATSDSQGLSYEQYF
TGTGCCACCAGTGATTCTCAGGGGCTCTCCTACGAGCAGTACTTC
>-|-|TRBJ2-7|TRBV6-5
CASSPTGTASYEQYF
TGTGCCAGCAGCCCGACCGGGACGGCCTCCTACGAGCAGTACTTC
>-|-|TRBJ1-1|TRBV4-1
CASSQDRDPYTEAFF
TGCGCCAGCAGCCAAGATCGAGATCCGTACACTGAAGCTTTCTTT
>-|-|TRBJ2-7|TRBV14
CASSHGVLQYF
TGTGCCAGCAGCCACGGGGTACTACAGTACTTC